One and the same sample provided the 17 T cell receptor beta chains below, sequenced in a study of radiation and T cells in renal cell carcinoma. The table came from immunoSEQ multiplex PCR; TCRdb's copy has only in-frame clones and leaves some out. This sample has 130,000 or so clones, with roughly 88% found just once. Time point specified: baseline pretreatment blood. Treatment described: 15 Gy SBRT to primary tumor, nephrectomy 4 weeks later. Source: blood, taken from a patient whose treatment included radiotherapy and nephrectomy. Source of these receptors: a woman between 50 and 59 years old with renal cell carcinoma.

The chain recombines TRBV10-2 with TRBJ2-1, with 14 bases matching TRBD2. The CDR3 is 19 residues long. Trimming at V came to 5 bases and at J to 0 bases, leaving 9 bases not matched to a gene. Germline-derived CDR1 and CDR2 are WSHSY and SAAADI. CDR3 loop: CASSPGLAGAQSSYNEQFF. CDR3 DNA sequence: TGCGCCAGCAGTCCGGGACTAGCGGGGGCCCAAAGCTCCTACAATGAGCAGTTCTTC.

V usage is TRBV7-2 and J usage is TRBJ2-1, with 11 bases lining up with TRBD2. This CDR3 contains 15 residues. V shed 5 bases and J 7 bases; nucleotides not matched to a gene: 7. CDR1 and CDR2 (germline): SGHTA, FQGNSA. This CDR3 is CASSPSSGGPNEQFF. Written as DNA, the CDR3 is TGTGCCAGCAGCCCGTCTAGCGGGGGGCCAAATGAGCAGTTCTTC.

The chain couples TRBV18 to TRBJ2-3, with TRBD2 identical over 10 bases. The CDR3 loop spans 16 amino acids. Germline-derived CDR1 and CDR2 are KGHSH and LQKENI. J lost 4 bases, V lost 5 bases, and 9 bases had no gene match. CDR3 region: CASSEAGGPSADTQYF. For the CDR3, the DNA is TGTGCCAGCTCAGAAGCGGGGGGGCCTTCCGCAGATACGCAGTATTTT. Complete variable domain (other parts from reference TRBV18 and TRBJ2-3): NAGVMQNPRHLVRRRGQEARLRCSPMKGHSHVYWYRQLPEEGLKFMVYLQKENIIDESGMPKERFSAEFPKEGPSILRIQQVVRGDSAAYFCASSEAGGPSADTQYFGPGTRLTVL.

The J gene is TRBJ2-5, the V gene TRBV5-1, with TRBD2 matching 12 bases. Germline V gene data show CDR1 as SGHRS and CDR2 as YFSETQ. The trim removed 2 bases at V and 5 bases at J, leaving 13 bases unmatched. The CDR3 sequence is 18 residues long. CDR3 DNA sequence: TGCGCCAGCAGCTTTTCGACTAGCGGGGGTGGAGTGGTGGAGACCCAGTACTTC. It codes for CASSFSTSGGGVVETQYF.

The rearrangement links TRBV6-5 to TRBJ2-7, with 7 bases fitting TRBD1. The junction had 11 bases not matched to a gene; V was cut back by 5 bases and J by 7 bases. CDR1 and CDR2 (germline): MNHEY, SVGAGI. The CDR3 is 14 residues long. The CDR3 coding sequence is TGTGCCAGCAGTATCACCCGGGACAGTAGAGAGCAGTACTTC. It yields the protein CASSITRDSREQYF.

The J gene is TRBJ2-3, the V gene TRBV2; 7 positions match TRBD1. The length of the CDR3 is 15 residues. Germline trimming cut 2 bases from V and 2 bases from J; bases unmatched to any gene: 4. Germline V gives CDR1 SNHLY, CDR2 FYNNEI. This CDR3 is CASSEWGTATDTQYF. DNA of the CDR3: TGTGCCAGCAGTGAATGGGGGACAGCCACAGATACGCAGTATTTT.

The V and J genes are TRBV6-1 and TRBJ1-4; 7 nucleotides align to TRBD1. J was trimmed by 0 bases and V by 7 bases; bases with no gene match: 5. Germline assignment: CDR1 MNHNS and CDR2 SASEGT. The CDR3 extends over 15 amino acids. The CDR3 DNA sequence: TGTGCCAGCACGGGACAGCCATCAACTAATGAAAAACTGTTTTTT. Its translation is CASTGQPSTNEKLFF.

V gene TRBV5-1 combines with J gene TRBJ1-1; the match to TRBD1 covers 7 bases. The CDR3 has 15 amino acids. Per the germline V gene, CDR1 is SGHRS and CDR2 is YFSETQ. V lost 7 bases, J lost 4 bases, and 13 bases stayed unmatched. The chain's CDR3 is CASQGGSLLSTEAFF. DNA of the CDR3: TGCGCCAGCCAGGGGGGGAGCTTGCTTAGCACTGAAGCTTTCTTT. Full variable domain (rest looked up from reference TRBV5-1 and TRBJ1-1): KAGVTQTPRYLIKTRGQQVTLSCSPISGHRSVSWYQQTPGQGLQFLFEYFSETQRNKGNFPGRFSGRQFSNSRSEMNVSTLELGDSALYLCASQGGSLLSTEAFFGQGTRLTVV.

The chain couples TRBV12-5 to TRBJ2-7; 9 nucleotides match TRBD1. From germline, CDR1 is LGHNT and CDR2 FRNRAP. V shed 0 bases and J 2 bases; nucleotides not matched to a gene: 8. CDR3 length equals 17 residues. This CDR3 reads CASGLVLDGQGTYEQYF. CDR3 DNA sequence: TGTGCTAGTGGTTTGGTATTAGACGGACAGGGGACCTACGAGCAGTACTTC. The whole variable domain, remainder taken from reference TRBV12-5 and TRBJ2-7, is DARVTQTPRHKVTEMGQEVTMRCQPILGHNTVFWYRQTMMQGLELLAYFRNRAPLDDSGMPKDRFSAEMPDATLATLKIQPSEPRDSAVYFCASGLVLDGQGTYEQYFGPGTRLTVT.

The chain uses TRBV7-6 and TRBJ2-1, with D possibly TRBD1 on 5 matching bases. The germline V gene encodes CDR1 SGHVS and CDR2 FNYEAQ. Deletions cut 2 bases from V and 0 bases from J, with 11 bases between. This CDR3 spans 16 amino acids. CDR3 protein: CASSLSRGSSYNEQFF. CDR3 bases: TGTGCCAGCAGCTTAAGTAGGGGTAGCTCCTACAATGAGCAGTTCTTC.

The rearrangement joins TRBV7-3 to TRBJ2-7; 12 nucleotides line up with TRBD1. Germline V lookup: CDR1 SGHTA, CDR2 FQGTGA. The CDR3 totals 16 residues. Trimming took 5 bases from V and 6 from J; bases not matched to a gene: 11. The CDR3 spells CASSIKPGQGAPEQYF. CDR3 bases: TGTGCCAGCAGCATAAAACCGGGACAGGGGGCGCCCGAGCAGTACTTC.

This clone showed up just once. This chain uses TRBV5-1 with TRBJ1-6; possible D gene TRBD1, 6 bases. Trimming removed 6 bases at V and 6 bases at J, with 10 bases between. In germline, CDR1 is SGHRS, CDR2 YFSETQ. This CDR3 has 13 residues. CDR3 nucleotides: TGCGCCAGCACGGACAGCCCTAATTCACCCCTCCACTTT. Protein sequence: CASTDSPNSPLHF.

This clone has a handful of counts. CDR3 in amino acids: CASSMWENQPQHF. The CDR3 region has the DNA TGTGCCAGTAGTATGTGGGAGAATCAGCCCCAGCATTTT. The chain is built from TRBV19 and TRBJ1-5; no clear D gene. The CDR3 spans 13 residues. CDR1 and CDR2 from the germline V gene are LNHDA and SQIVND (reference sequence). V lost 3 bases, J lost 4 bases, and 7 bases lay in between.

The rearrangement uses TRBV13 and TRBJ1-2; 7 bases are shared with TRBD1. The CDR3 spans 18 residues. Per germline, CDR1 PRHDT and CDR2 FYEKMQ (reference sequence). V shed 0 bases and J 7 bases; nucleotides not matched to a gene: 17. The CDR3 loop reads CASSLGGGQPSLFGGYTF. CDR3 in DNA: TGTGCCAGCAGCTTAGGAGGGGGACAGCCCAGTTTGTTTGGTGGCTACACCTTC.

The chain employs TRBV5-1 and TRBJ1-1; 11 bases fit TRBD1. V lost 3 bases and J lost 1; bases outside the gene matches: 8. The CDR3 contains 17 residues. Germline CDR1 SGHRS, CDR2 YFSETQ. CDR3 nucleotides: TGCGCCAGCAGCTCGGGGGACAGGGGGAGAGGGAACACTGAAGCTTTCTTT. Encoded protein: CASSSGDRGRGNTEAFF. Filled out from reference TRBV5-1 and TRBJ1-1, the complete variable domain reads KAGVTQTPRYLIKTRGQQVTLSCSPISGHRSVSWYQQTPGQGLQFLFEYFSETQRNKGNFPGRFSGRQFSNSRSEMNVSTLELGDSALYLCASSSGDRGRGNTEAFFGQGTRLTVV.

The chain is built from TRBV6-5 and TRBJ1-2; D call uncertain. The length of the CDR3 is 13 residues. V shed 7 bases and J shed 2 bases, with 11 bases lying between them. The germline V gene encodes CDR1 MNHEY and CDR2 SVGAGI. Here the CDR3 reads CASKDGLNYGYTF. The CDR3 coding sequence is TGTGCCAGCAAAGACGGCCTCAACTATGGCTACACCTTC.

The chain couples TRBV29-1 to TRBJ2-3, with 8 bases aligning to TRBD2. Germline trimming cut 3 bases from V and 0 bases from J; bases unmatched to any gene: 11. The CDR3 covers 17 residues. Germline V CDR1 and CDR2: SQVTM, ANQGSEA. CDR3 residues: CSVETREGRVSTDTQYF. CDR3 sequence (DNA): TGCAGCGTTGAGACTCGGGAGGGCAGGGTGAGCACAGATACGCAGTATTTT.